The 29 T cell receptor beta chains presented below share a single source sample, sequenced in a study of T cells after yellow fever vaccination. TCRdb re-derived calls from the 5' RACE reads in MiXCR, one entry per CDR3 protein. The sample includes hundreds of thousands of distinct CDR3 sequences, around 12% of them seen just once. The input for sequencing was CD4+ T cells sorted from PBMCs, taken 15 days after the yellow fever booster vaccination. The receptors stem from a man aged 18 to 30 who received the YFV17D yellow fever vaccine.

The chain uses TRBV4-2 and TRBJ2-5; 12 bases are a match to TRBD1. Germline V gene data show CDR1 as LGHNA and CDR2 as YNFKEQ. V shed 6 bases, J shed 5 bases, and the junction held 7 bases outside the gene matches. This CDR3 comprises 15 residues. The CDR3 reads CASRAFGTGGETQYF. DNA for the CDR3: TGTGCCAGCAGGGCGTTTGGGACAGGGGGCGAGACCCAGTACTTC.

The V and J genes are TRBV6-7 and TRBJ2-2; 11 nucleotides align to TRBD2. TRBV6-7 is labeled an ORF, and its function is uncertain. The CDR3 is 17 residues long. With 6 bases clipped from V and 6 bases from J, the junction kept 12 bases outside the gene matches. The CDR3 DNA reads as TGTGCCAGCAGACCTATAGCGGGGGGGCCCCTGGCCGGGGAGCTGTTTTTT. Its protein is CASRPIAGGPLAGELFF.

The V gene is TRBV7-2, the J gene TRBJ2-2, with TRBD2 identical over 10 bases. Germline CDR1 and CDR2: SGHTA and FQGNSA. There are 17 residues in the CDR3. With V trimmed by 5 bases and J by 3 bases, 9 bases remained unmatched. Here the CDR3 reads CASSRERSGGDTGELFF. The DNA of the CDR3 is TGTGCCAGCAGCCGAGAGCGCAGCGGGGGGGACACCGGGGAGCTGTTTTTT.

The chain links TRBV6-2 or TRBV6-3 to TRBJ2-3, with D possibly matching TRBD1 (5 bases). V lost 0 bases and J 6 bases, leaving 34 bases between the germline ends. CDR1 and CDR2 (germline): MNHEY, SVGEGT. CDR3 length equals 22 residues. Here the CDR3 reads CASSYSAPKGKIQVVPRDTQYF. In DNA form, the CDR3 reads TGTGCCAGCAGTTACTCGGCTCCGAAGGGGAAAATACAGGTCGTCCCGCGGGATACGCAGTATTTT.

The chain employs TRBV3-1 and TRBJ1-2; TRBD1 matches 7 bases. CDR3 length: 14 residues. V trimming: 4 bases; J trimming: 3 bases; junction bases outside the gene matches: 5. The V gene's germline CDR1 is LGHDT and CDR2 YNNKEL (reference sequence). This CDR3 reads CASSLGQQHYGYTF. CDR3 nucleotide sequence: TGTGCCAGCAGCCTGGGACAGCAACACTATGGCTACACCTTC.

V gene TRBV30 combines with J gene TRBJ2-3; no clear D gene. The CDR3 loop spans 12 amino acids. In germline, CDR1 is GTSNPN, CDR2 SVGIG (reference sequence). V was trimmed by 1 base and J by 5 bases, leaving 7 bases between them. CDR3 coding DNA: TGTGCCTGGAGTGAATCGGGAGATACGCAGTATTTT. Protein: CAWSESGDTQYF.

This clonotype appeared many times. The rearrangement uses TRBV9 and TRBJ1-3; D might be TRBD1 (5 bases). V was cut by 0 bases and J by 1 base, with 11 bases left in between. Germline V gene sequence: CDR1 SGDLS, CDR2 YYNGEE. This CDR3 region has 16 residues. The DNA of the CDR3 is TGTGCCAGCAGCGTAGCTAATCCAGGGTCTGGAAACACCATATATTTT. It specifies CASSVANPGSGNTIYF.

This clonotype came up a few times. The chain recombines TRBV2 with TRBJ2-1; D gene ambiguous. This CDR3 contains 10 residues. V lost 5 bases to trimming and J lost 11 bases, with 7 bases between them. Germline values: CDR1 SNHLY, CDR2 FYNNEI. CDR3 DNA: TGTGCCAGCAGTACTATCCAGCAGTTCTTC. It codes for CASSTIQQFF.

This chain links TRBV6-6 with TRBJ2-2; D unclear. CDR1 and CDR2 (germline): MNHNY, SVGAGI (reference sequence). V was shortened by 0 bases and J by 4 bases, with 12 bases between the two germline ends. CDR3 length: 16 residues. The CDR3 spells CASSYSLGHVTGELFF. For the CDR3, the DNA is TGTGCCAGCAGTTACTCCCTAGGGCACGTCACCGGGGAGCTGTTTTTT.

In this sample, this clonotype turned up a few times. The V gene is TRBV12-3 or TRBV12-4, the J gene TRBJ1-2, with a weak D call TRBD1 (5 bases). The V end lost 7 bases, the J end lost 3 bases, and 12 bases lay between the germline ends. The length of the CDR3 is 13 residues. The CDR3 spells CASTPGTYYGYTF. CDR3 in DNA: TGTGCCAGCACCCCAGGGACGTACTATGGCTACACCTTC.

This clonotype was counted a few times. The rearrangement links TRBV28 to TRBJ1-2, with D maybe TRBD1 (6 bases). Germline loops: CDR1 MDHEN, CDR2 SYDVKM. This CDR3 is 14 amino acids long. V was shortened by 5 bases and J by 8 bases, with 18 bases between the two germline ends. The CDR3 nucleotides are TGTGCCAGCAGTCCAACGGGGACAAGGAGGGGCTACACCTTC. Translated, it gives CASSPTGTRRGYTF.

This clonotype has only a few counts. This rearrangement joins TRBV5-1 to TRBJ2-1; 8 bases are a match to TRBD2. The CDR3 extends over 16 amino acids. The germline CDR1 and CDR2 sequences are SGHRS and YFSETQ. V lost 4 bases, J lost 0 bases, and 6 bases stayed unmatched. The CDR3: CASSNPGGSSYNEQFF. The CDR3 nucleotides read TGCGCCAGCAGCAACCCGGGGGGGAGCTCCTACAATGAGCAGTTCTTC.

The sample holds a few counts of this clonotype. The rearrangement links TRBV5-4 to TRBJ2-2; 13 bases agree with TRBD2. Trimming at V came to 4 bases and at J to 6 bases, leaving 3 bases not matched to a gene. The germline CDR1 and CDR2 sequences are SGHNT and YYREEE (reference sequence). CDR3 length: 15 amino acids. In DNA form, the CDR3 reads TGTGCCAGCAGCGCCACTAGCGGGGGGGCCGGGGAGCTGTTTTTT. Translating gives CASSATSGGAGELFF.

This chain joins TRBV7-6 and TRBJ2-7; D is unclear. The germline V gene has CDR1 SGHVS and CDR2 FNYEAQ. This CDR3 spans 13 amino acids. Trimming took off 0 bases at V and 3 bases at J, with 6 bases between the two ends. The CDR3 nucleotides are TGTGCCAGCAGCTTAGCGCCGAACTACGAGCAGTACGTC. This codes for CASSLAPNYEQYV.

This clonotype was seen a few times. The chain is built from TRBV19 and TRBJ2-5; D not certain. The CDR3 runs 14 residues. V lost 5 bases and J 2 bases, leaving 12 bases between the germline ends. The germline gives CDR1 LNHDA, CDR2 SQIVND (reference sequence). The CDR3 loop is CASSVTRFQETQYF. CDR3 nucleotide sequence: TGTGCCAGTAGTGTTACAAGATTTCAAGAGACCCAGTACTTC.

In its sample, this clonotype was seen once. The gene calls are TRBV2 and TRBJ2-3, with 10 bases fitting TRBD1. The V segment lost 5 bases and the J segment 4 bases; nucleotides outside the gene matches: 9. Germline CDR1 and CDR2: SNHLY and FYNNEI. This CDR3 has 16 residues. The CDR3 region has the DNA TGTGCCAGCAGTAGACAGGGGGCGAATCAAGCAGATACGCAGTATTTT. Residues: CASSRQGANQADTQYF.

The V call is TRBV18, the J call TRBJ2-7; maybe TRBD2 (7 bases). Germline CDR1 KGHSH, CDR2 LQKENI. Trimming stripped 2 bases from V and 2 bases from J, with 13 bases between. The CDR3 spans 15 residues. The CDR3 is CASSPGAGATYEQYV. The DNA of the CDR3 is TGTGCCAGCTCACCAGGGGCGGGGGCGACCTACGAGCAGTACGTC.

This clonotype was counted only a few times. The V and J genes are TRBV4-3 and TRBJ1-1; no firm D call. The germline CDR1 and CDR2 sequences are LGHNA and YSLEER. Trimming shortened V by 1 base and J by 0 bases, and 12 bases separated the two germline ends. The CDR3 covers 16 residues. The CDR3 loop is CASSQVPVRMNTEAFF. The CDR3 bases are TGCGCCAGCAGCCAAGTTCCAGTTCGTATGAACACTGAAGCTTTCTTT.

This clonotype was seen many times. The CDR3 protein is CASRQAAGELFF. CDR3 coding DNA: TGTGCCAGCAGGCAGGCAGCCGGGGAGCTGTTTTTT. This sequence joins TRBV7-9 and TRBJ2-2; D is ambiguous. Germline V gene sequence: CDR1 SEHNR, CDR2 FQNEAQ (reference sequence). This CDR3 has 12 residues. V dropped 6 bases and J dropped 6 bases, with 8 bases sitting between them.

This clonotype has just a few counts. The chain recombines TRBV6-5 with TRBJ2-7; TRBD1 matches at 7 bases. The CDR3 loop spans 14 amino acids. Germline-derived CDR1 and CDR2 are MNHEY and SVGAGI. The V segment lost 6 bases and the J segment 6 bases; nucleotides outside the gene matches: 11. The chain's CDR3 is CASSPYRGPVEQYV. The CDR3 DNA is TGTGCCAGCAGCCCGTACAGGGGTCCCGTCGAGCAGTACGTC.

The rearrangement uses TRBV6-2 or TRBV6-3 and TRBJ1-1; D might be TRBD1 (5 bases). This CDR3 has 13 residues. Germline CDR1 and CDR2: MNHEY and SVGEGT. The V end lost 4 bases, the J end lost 4 bases, and 10 bases lay between the germline ends. The CDR3 sequence is CASSFGTGTEAFF. DNA for the CDR3: TGTGCCAGCAGTTTCGGGACGGGCACTGAAGCTTTCTTT.

This clonotype showed up just a few times. This rearrangement joins TRBV5-1 to TRBJ1-1; D might be TRBD1 (6 bases). CDR1 and CDR2 (germline): SGHRS, YFSETQ. V lost 2 bases, J lost 8 bases, and 13 bases lay in between. The CDR3 is 13 residues long. The CDR3 DNA sequence: TGCGCCAGCAGCTTTGGGGGGCAATACGAAGCTTTCTTT. Its translation is CASSFGGQYEAFF.

This sequence joins TRBV18 and TRBJ1-1; D not certain. Per the germline V gene, CDR1 is KGHSH and CDR2 is LQKENI. Trimming took 0 bases from V and 1 from J, leaving 6 bases between them. The CDR3 length is 14 residues. The CDR3 region is CASSPPLGNTEAFF. The DNA of the CDR3 is TGTGCCAGCTCACCACCGTTGGGGAACACTGAAGCTTTCTTT.

The gene calls are TRBV12-3 or TRBV12-4 and TRBJ2-2, with D hard to call. This CDR3 region has 12 residues. V was cut by 0 bases and J by 9 bases, with 5 bases left in between. Here the CDR3 reads CASSLAGRELFF. The CDR3 DNA sequence: TGTGCCAGCAGTTTAGCGGGCCGGGAGCTGTTTTTT.

This clonotype has a handful of counts. The chain joins TRBV6-1 to TRBJ2-7, with D unclear. Germline assignment: CDR1 MNHNS and CDR2 SASEGT. This CDR3 is built from 14 residues. With 4 bases removed from V and 0 bases from J, the gap between germline ends came to 10 bases. Here the CDR3 DNA reads TGTGCCAGCAGTGGCGGCACAATCTCCTACGAGCAGTACTTC. Amino acids: CASSGGTISYEQYF.

This clonotype was counted many times. J is TRBJ2-7 and V is TRBV7-2; perhaps TRBD2 as D (5 bases). CDR3 length: 15 residues. Germline-derived CDR1 and CDR2 are SGHTA and FQGNSA. Trimming removed 1 base at V and 4 bases at J, with 14 bases between. CDR3 region: CASSLGLPGRYEQYV. As DNA, the CDR3 is TGTGCCAGCAGCTTAGGATTGCCGGGGAGATACGAGCAGTACGTC.

The gene calls are TRBV7-2 and TRBJ1-2; 9 nucleotides line up with TRBD1. The CDR3 is 12 amino acids. From germline, CDR1 is SGHTA and CDR2 FQGNSA. J lost 2 bases, V lost 11 bases, and 3 bases had no gene match. The CDR3 sequence: CAPGQGNYGYTF. The CDR3 nucleotides are TGTGCCCCGGGACAGGGCAACTATGGCTACACCTTC.

This chain uses TRBV6-5 with TRBJ1-6; possible D gene TRBD1, 5 bases. Germline V CDR1 and CDR2: MNHEY, SVGAGI. This CDR3 is built from 16 residues. Trimming took 0 bases from V and 9 from J, leaving 15 bases between them. The CDR3 loop is CASSYSRGRASSPLHF. The CDR3 DNA is TGTGCCAGCAGTTACTCCCGCGGCAGGGCGAGTTCACCCCTCCACTTT.

This clonotype was found a few times. The chain couples TRBV12-3 or TRBV12-4 to TRBJ1-6; D gene unclear. CDR3 length: 14 residues. V was pared by 7 bases and J by 8 bases, with 15 bases between. The CDR3 here is CASTLGGPYSPLHF. CDR3 nucleotides: TGTGCCAGCACCCTAGGAGGGCCTTATTCACCCCTCCACTTT.